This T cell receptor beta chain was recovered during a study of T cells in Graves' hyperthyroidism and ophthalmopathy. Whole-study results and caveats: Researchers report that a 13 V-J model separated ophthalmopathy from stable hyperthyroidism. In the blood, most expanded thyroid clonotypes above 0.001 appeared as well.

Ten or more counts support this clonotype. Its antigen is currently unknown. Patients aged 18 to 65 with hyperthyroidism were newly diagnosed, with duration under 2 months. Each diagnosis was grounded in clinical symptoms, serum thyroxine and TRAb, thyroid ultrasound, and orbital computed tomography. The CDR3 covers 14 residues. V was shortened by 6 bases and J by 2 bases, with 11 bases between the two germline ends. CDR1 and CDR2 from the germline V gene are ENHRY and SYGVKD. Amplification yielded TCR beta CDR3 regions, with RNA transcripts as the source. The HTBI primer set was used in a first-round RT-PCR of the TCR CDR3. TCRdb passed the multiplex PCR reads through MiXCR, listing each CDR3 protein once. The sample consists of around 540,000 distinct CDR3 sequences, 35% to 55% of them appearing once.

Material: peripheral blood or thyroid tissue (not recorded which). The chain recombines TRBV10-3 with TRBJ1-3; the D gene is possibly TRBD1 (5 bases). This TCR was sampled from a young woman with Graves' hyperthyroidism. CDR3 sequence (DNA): TGTGCCATCAGCCAAGGGACCGCTGGAAACACCATATATTTT. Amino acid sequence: CAISQGTAGNTIYF.